This entry concerns a single T cell receptor beta chain. Its antigen is as yet unknown. The data were taken from a study of vaccination and CD4 T cells after COVID-19. Study information: Six males and four females constituted the convalescent cohort, two of whom were Hispanic.

General study points: Clonotypes reactive to SARS-CoV-2 had a median that went up from approximately 21 to 40, but not significantly.

With the Oncomine TCR Beta short-read assay, DNA from cultured CD4+ T cells was sequenced. Via MiXCR, TCRdb re-called the PCR reads, giving one row per CDR3 protein. The sample yields about 12,000 distinct CDR3 sequences, roughly 57% seen once. Treatment indicated: roughly 10-day PBMC culture with coronavirus spike peptide pools or control peptides (ViraFEST assay). In the ViraFEST assay, peptide-pool expansion preceded TCR sequencing of expanded clonotypes. The sample taken for sequencing was CD4+ T cells from blood, cultured in vitro. This sequence originates from a human donor who had recovered from COVID-19.

The CDR3 DNA reads as TGTGCCAGCAGCTTAGAGCGTTCGACAGGGGACGCCAATGAGCAGTTCTTC. The encoded protein is CASSLERSTGDANEQFF. The gene calls are TRBV11-3 and TRBJ2-1, with 8 bases identical to TRBD1. The junction had 10 bases not matched to a gene; V was cut back by 0 bases and J by 6 bases. The CDR3 is 17 residues long. The germline V gene has CDR1 SGHNT and CDR2 YENEEA.